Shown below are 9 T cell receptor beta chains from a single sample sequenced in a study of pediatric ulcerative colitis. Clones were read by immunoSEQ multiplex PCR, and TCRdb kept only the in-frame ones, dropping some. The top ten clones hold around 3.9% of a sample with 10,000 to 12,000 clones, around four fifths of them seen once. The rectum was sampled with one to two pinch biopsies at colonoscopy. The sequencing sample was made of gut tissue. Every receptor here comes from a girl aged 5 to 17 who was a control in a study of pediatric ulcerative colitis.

The CDR3 spells CASSPLPGAYEQYF. CDR3 DNA: TGTGCCAGCAGCCCGCTCCCGGGAGCCTACGAGCAGTACTTC. This chain connects TRBV7-2 to TRBJ2-7; maybe TRBD2 (6 bases). The length of the CDR3 is 14 residues. The germline gives CDR1 SGHTA, CDR2 FQGNSA. The V end lost 5 bases, the J end lost 2 bases, and 13 bases lay between the germline ends.

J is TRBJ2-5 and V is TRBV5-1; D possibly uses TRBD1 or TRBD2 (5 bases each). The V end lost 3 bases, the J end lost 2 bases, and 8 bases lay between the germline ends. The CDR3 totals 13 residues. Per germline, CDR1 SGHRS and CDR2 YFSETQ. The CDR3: CASSYGAQETQYF. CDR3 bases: TGCGCCAGCAGCTACGGGGCACAAGAGACCCAGTACTTC.

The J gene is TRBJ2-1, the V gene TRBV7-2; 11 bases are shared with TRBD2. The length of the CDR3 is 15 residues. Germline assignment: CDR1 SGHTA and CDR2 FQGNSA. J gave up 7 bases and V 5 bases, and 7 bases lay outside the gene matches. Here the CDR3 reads CASSPTSGSYNEQFF. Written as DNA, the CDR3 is TGTGCCAGCAGCCCTACTAGCGGGAGTTATAATGAGCAGTTCTTC.

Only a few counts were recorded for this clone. DNA for the CDR3: TGTGCCAGCTCGCGACGGTCTACGGGGGTTGATAAGAACACTGAAGCTTTCTTT. Protein product: CASSRRSTGVDKNTEAFF. V gene TRBV18 combines with J gene TRBJ1-1; D possibly corresponds to TRBD1 (5 bases). Per the germline V gene, CDR1 is KGHSH and CDR2 is LQKENI. Trimming left V 6 bases short and J 1 base short, with 24 bases between. The CDR3 is 18 amino acids.

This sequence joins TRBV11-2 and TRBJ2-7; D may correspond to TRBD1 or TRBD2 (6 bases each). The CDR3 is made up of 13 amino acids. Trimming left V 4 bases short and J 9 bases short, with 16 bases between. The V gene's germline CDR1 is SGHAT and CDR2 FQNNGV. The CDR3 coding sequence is TGTGCCAGCAGCTATGTCGGGGGCGCGGTGCAGTACTTC. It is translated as CASSYVGGAVQYF. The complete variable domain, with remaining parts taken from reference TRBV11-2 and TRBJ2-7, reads EAGVAQSPRYKIIEKRQSVAFWCNPISGHATLYWYQQILGQGPKLLIQFQNNGVVDDSQLPKDRFSAERLKGVDSTLKIQPAKLEDSAVYLCASSYVGGAVQYFGPGTRLTVT.

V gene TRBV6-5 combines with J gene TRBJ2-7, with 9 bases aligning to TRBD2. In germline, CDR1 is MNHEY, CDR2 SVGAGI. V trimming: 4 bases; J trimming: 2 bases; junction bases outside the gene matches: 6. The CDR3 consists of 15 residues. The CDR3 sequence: CASSSLAGGPYEQYF. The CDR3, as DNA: TGTGCCAGCAGTTCCCTGGCGGGAGGGCCCTACGAGCAGTACTTC.

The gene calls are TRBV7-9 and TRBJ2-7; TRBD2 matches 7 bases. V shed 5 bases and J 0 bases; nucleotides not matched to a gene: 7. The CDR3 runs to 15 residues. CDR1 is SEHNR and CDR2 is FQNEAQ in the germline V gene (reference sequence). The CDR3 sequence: CASSVSRGDSYEQYF. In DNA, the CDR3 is TGTGCCAGCAGCGTATCACGGGGGGACTCCTACGAGCAGTACTTC.

The CDR3 reads CASSVRGDTQYF. The CDR3 coding sequence is TGTGCCAGCAGTGTCCGAGGGGATACGCAGTATTTT. This chain links TRBV27 with TRBJ2-3; D is possibly TRBD2 (5 bases). Trimming cost V 5 bases and J 6 bases, with 9 bases left between them. The CDR3 consists of 12 residues. Per germline, CDR1 MNHEY and CDR2 SMNVEV (reference sequence).

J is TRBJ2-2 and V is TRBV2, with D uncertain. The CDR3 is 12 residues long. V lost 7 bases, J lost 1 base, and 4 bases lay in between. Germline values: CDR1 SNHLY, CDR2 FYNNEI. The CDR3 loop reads CASKENTGELFF. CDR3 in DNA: TGTGCCAGCAAAGAGAACACCGGGGAGCTGTTTTTT.